The 13 T cell receptor beta chains below were found in one sample sequenced in a study of CD8 T cells in ankylosing spondylitis. TCRdb re-called the 5' RACE reads through MiXCR, storing one row per CDR3 protein. The sample lists around 280,000 distinct CDR3 sequences; 20% were seen once. Sequencing input: blood, either unsorted or a sorted T cell fraction (not recorded which). The receptor source for this set is a male donor with ankylosing spondylitis or in good health (not recorded which).

This clonotype has more than one count but fewer than ten. V and J are TRBV5-1 and TRBJ2-3; TRBD2 matches at 8 bases. Trimming removed 0 bases from V and 0 bases from J; junction bases left unmatched: 3. CDR1 SGHRS and CDR2 YFSETQ come from the germline V gene. The CDR3 is 16 amino acids. The CDR3 sequence is CASSLVAGSSTDTQYF. The CDR3 DNA reads TGCGCCAGCAGCTTGGTAGCGGGAAGTAGCACAGATACGCAGTATTTT.

The rearrangement uses TRBV12-3 or TRBV12-4 and TRBJ2-1; 8 bases align to TRBD2. This CDR3 is 13 amino acids long. V lost 7 bases, J lost 7 bases, and 6 bases stayed unmatched. CDR3 sequence (DNA): TGTGCCAGCAACGGCCCTAGCGGGAATGAGCAGTTCTTC. Its translation is CASNGPSGNEQFF.

The rearrangement uses TRBV7-3 and TRBJ2-1; 14 bases are shared with TRBD2. Germline-derived CDR1 and CDR2 are SGHTA and FQGTGA. This CDR3 contains 19 residues. V shed 3 bases, J shed 0 bases, and the junction held 7 bases outside the gene matches. In DNA form, the CDR3 reads TGTGCCAGCAGCTTTAGACCGGGACTAGCGGGGGACTCCTACAATGAGCAGTTCTTC. It encodes CASSFRPGLAGDSYNEQFF. The full variable domain, rest sourced from reference TRBV7-3 and TRBJ2-1, is GAGVSQTPSNKVTEKGKYVELRCDPISGHTALYWYRQSLGQGPEFLIYFQGTGAADDSGLPNDRFFAVRPEGSVSTLKIQRTERGDSAVYLCASSFRPGLAGDSYNEQFFGPGTRLTVL.

This clonotype was seen more than once but under ten times. This chain joins TRBV28 and TRBJ1-6; D is unresolved. The CDR3 contains 15 residues. Deletions cut 5 bases from V and 5 bases from J, with 13 bases between. The V gene's germline CDR1 is MDHEN and CDR2 SYDVKM. This chain's CDR3 is CASSPWQDHNSPLHF. The CDR3 DNA follows: TGTGCCAGCAGTCCCTGGCAGGATCATAATTCACCCCTCCACTTT.

Here the CDR3 reads CSAIREGSYNEQFF. CDR3 nucleotide sequence: TGCAGTGCTATACGAGAAGGATCCTACAATGAGCAGTTCTTC. The chain has TRBV20-1 and TRBJ2-1; D not resolved. The CDR3 length is 14 residues. V was cut by 4 bases and J by 1 base, with 11 bases left in between. The germline V gene encodes CDR1 DFQATT and CDR2 SNEGSKA (reference sequence).

This clonotype was counted a few times. V gene TRBV10-3 combines with J gene TRBJ1-4; 8 nucleotides agree with TRBD1. V shed 4 bases, J shed 8 bases, and the junction held 3 bases outside the gene matches. CDR3 length: 13 residues. Germline values: CDR1 ENHRY, CDR2 SYGVKD. CDR3 region: CAISGTGREKLFF. The CDR3 region has the DNA TGTGCCATCAGTGGGACAGGGAGGGAAAAACTGTTTTTT.

The chain joins TRBV5-1 to TRBJ2-1; 11 bases are a match to TRBD2. The length of the CDR3 is 18 residues. The ends lost 0 bases at V and 0 bases at J; junction bases unmatched: 5. Germline V CDR1 and CDR2: SGHRS, YFSETQ. The DNA of the CDR3 is TGCGCCAGCAGCTTGGTAGCGGGAGGGATAAGCTCCTACAATGAGCAGTTCTTC. It codes for CASSLVAGGISSYNEQFF.

This chain uses TRBV29-1 with TRBJ1-4; 8 bases are a match to TRBD1. J was trimmed by 4 bases and V by 6 bases; bases with no gene match: 7. The CDR3 extends over 14 amino acids. Germline V gene data show CDR1 as SQVTM and CDR2 as ANQGSEA. The CDR3 nucleotides are TGCAGCGTGGGCCAGGGGGCTGGTAATGAAAAACTGTTTTTT. Amino acids: CSVGQGAGNEKLFF.

The V call is TRBV29-1, the J call TRBJ1-1; TRBD1 matches 10 bases. CDR3 length equals 13 residues. Looked up from germline, CDR1 is SQVTM and CDR2 is ANQGSEA. After removal of 6 bases from V and 5 bases from J, the junction contained 6 bases not matched to a gene. CDR3 sequence (DNA): TGCAGCGTCAGACAGGGGGCTGTTACTGAAGCTTTCTTT. Amino acid sequence: CSVRQGAVTEAFF.

This chain joins TRBV7-2 and TRBJ2-3; D is perhaps TRBD2 (7 bases). Germline assignment: CDR1 SGHTA and CDR2 FQGNSA. The CDR3 loop spans 17 amino acids. Trimming took 5 bases from V and 1 from J, leaving 19 bases between them. The DNA for the CDR3 is TGTGCCAGCAGCCCAACCCGGAGGGGGGGGGGCACAGATACGCAGTATTTT. It translates to CASSPTRRGGGTDTQYF.

The chain joins TRBV29-1 to TRBJ1-3; weak D call: TRBD1 (5 bases). CDR1 is SQVTM, CDR2 ANQGSEA, per germline. This CDR3 contains 14 residues. V lost 2 bases to trimming and J lost 0 bases, with 8 bases between them. In DNA form, the CDR3 reads TGCAGCGTTGAACAGGGATACTCTGGAAACACCATATATTTT. It specifies CSVEQGYSGNTIYF.

In this sample, this clonotype turned up many times. This chain joins TRBV15 and TRBJ2-1, with D perhaps TRBD2 (6 bases). Trimming removed 0 bases from V and 12 bases from J, with 12 bases in between. The length of the CDR3 is 13 residues. Germline CDR1 and CDR2: LNHNV and YYDKDF (reference sequence). The CDR3 DNA reads as TGTGCCACCAGCAGAGATCGTCTCGGGGGGCAGTTCTTC. It specifies CATSRDRLGGQFF.

This clonotype was observed a handful of times. The rearrangement links TRBV5-1 to TRBJ2-1; 7 nucleotides align to TRBD1. Germline-derived CDR1 and CDR2 are SGHRS and YFSETQ. The CDR3 consists of 15 residues. Trimming removed 7 bases from V and 0 bases from J; junction bases left unmatched: 7. CDR3 nucleotide sequence: TGCGCCAGCCAACAGGGGCTTAGCTCCTACAATGAGCAGTTCTTC. Protein product: CASQQGLSSYNEQFF.